This T cell receptor (beta chain) originates from a study of CD8+ T cells in alopecia areata. RNA extraction and reverse transcription yielded cDNA as sequencing template. The data were produced by immunoSEQ multiplex PCR, yet TCRdb's version contains in-frame clones alone and is incomplete. The sample has around 150,000 clones, 45% to 60% seen once. The germline CDR1 and CDR2 sequences are SGHTA and FQGTGA. This CDR3 is built from 14 residues. The V gene end was trimmed by 6 bases and the J gene end by 1 base; junction bases not matched to a gene: 4. The sample consisted of CD4+ T cells sorted from blood. The chain combines TRBV7-3 with TRBJ2-3, with TRBD2 matching 7 bases. This clonotype was sampled from a human donor in good health. As DNA, the CDR3 is TGTGCCAGCAGAGCGGGGTCGGGCACAGATACGCAGTATTTT. Its protein is CASRAGSGTDTQYF. Drawing the rest from reference TRBV7-3 and TRBJ2-3, the complete variable domain is GAGVSQTPSNKVTEKGKYVELRCDPISGHTALYWYRQSLGQGPEFLIYFQGTGAADDSGLPNDRFFAVRPEGSVSTLKIQRTERGDSAVYLCASRAGSGTDTQYFGPGTRLTVL.